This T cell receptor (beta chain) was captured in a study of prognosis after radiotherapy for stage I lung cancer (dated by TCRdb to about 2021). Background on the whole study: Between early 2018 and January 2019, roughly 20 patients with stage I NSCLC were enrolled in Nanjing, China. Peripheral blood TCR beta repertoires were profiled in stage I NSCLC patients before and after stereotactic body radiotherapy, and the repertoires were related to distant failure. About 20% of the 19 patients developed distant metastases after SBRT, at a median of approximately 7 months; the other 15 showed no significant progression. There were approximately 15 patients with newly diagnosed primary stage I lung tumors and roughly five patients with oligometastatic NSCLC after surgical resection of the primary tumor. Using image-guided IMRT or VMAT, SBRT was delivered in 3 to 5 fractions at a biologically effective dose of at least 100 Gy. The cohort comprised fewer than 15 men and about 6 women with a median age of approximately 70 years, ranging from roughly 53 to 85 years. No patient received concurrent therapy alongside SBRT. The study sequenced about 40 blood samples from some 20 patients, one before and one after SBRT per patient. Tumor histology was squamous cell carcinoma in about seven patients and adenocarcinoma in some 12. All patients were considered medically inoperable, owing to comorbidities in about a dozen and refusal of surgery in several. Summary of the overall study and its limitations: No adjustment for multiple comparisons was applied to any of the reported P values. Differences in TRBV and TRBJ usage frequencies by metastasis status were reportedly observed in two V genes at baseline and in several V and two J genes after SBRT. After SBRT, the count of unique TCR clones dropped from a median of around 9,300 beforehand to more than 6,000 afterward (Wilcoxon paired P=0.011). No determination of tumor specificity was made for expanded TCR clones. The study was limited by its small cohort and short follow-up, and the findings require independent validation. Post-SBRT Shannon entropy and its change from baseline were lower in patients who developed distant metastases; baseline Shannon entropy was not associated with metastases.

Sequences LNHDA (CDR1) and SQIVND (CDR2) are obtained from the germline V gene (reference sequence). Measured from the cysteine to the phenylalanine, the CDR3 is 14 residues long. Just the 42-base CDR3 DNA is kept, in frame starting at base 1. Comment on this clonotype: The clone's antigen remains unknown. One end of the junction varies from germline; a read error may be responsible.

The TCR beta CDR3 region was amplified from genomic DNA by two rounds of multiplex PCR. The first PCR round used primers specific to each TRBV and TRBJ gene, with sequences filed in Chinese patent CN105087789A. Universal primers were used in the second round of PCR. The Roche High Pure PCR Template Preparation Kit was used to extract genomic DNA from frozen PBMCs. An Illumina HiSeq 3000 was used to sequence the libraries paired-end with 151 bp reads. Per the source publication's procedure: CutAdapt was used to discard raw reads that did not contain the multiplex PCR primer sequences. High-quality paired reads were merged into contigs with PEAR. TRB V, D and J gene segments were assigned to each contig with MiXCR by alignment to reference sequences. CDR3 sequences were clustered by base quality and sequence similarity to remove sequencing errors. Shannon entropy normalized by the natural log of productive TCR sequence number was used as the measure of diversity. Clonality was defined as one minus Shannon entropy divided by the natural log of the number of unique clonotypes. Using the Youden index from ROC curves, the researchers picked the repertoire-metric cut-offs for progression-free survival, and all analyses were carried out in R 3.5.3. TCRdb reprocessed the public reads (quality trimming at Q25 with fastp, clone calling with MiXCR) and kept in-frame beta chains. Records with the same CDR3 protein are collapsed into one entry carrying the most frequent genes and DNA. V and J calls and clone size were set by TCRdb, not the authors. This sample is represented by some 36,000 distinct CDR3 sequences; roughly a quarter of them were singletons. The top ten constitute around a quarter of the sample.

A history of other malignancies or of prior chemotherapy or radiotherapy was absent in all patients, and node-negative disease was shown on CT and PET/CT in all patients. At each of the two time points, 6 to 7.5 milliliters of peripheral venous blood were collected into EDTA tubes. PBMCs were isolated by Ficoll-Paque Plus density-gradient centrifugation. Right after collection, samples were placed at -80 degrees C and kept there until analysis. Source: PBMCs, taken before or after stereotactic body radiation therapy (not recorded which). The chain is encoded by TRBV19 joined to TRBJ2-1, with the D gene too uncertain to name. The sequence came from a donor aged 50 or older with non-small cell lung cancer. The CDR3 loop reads CASSISQVKKELFF. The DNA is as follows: TGTGCCAGTAGTATCTCTCAGGTAAAGAAGGAGCTGTTCTTC.